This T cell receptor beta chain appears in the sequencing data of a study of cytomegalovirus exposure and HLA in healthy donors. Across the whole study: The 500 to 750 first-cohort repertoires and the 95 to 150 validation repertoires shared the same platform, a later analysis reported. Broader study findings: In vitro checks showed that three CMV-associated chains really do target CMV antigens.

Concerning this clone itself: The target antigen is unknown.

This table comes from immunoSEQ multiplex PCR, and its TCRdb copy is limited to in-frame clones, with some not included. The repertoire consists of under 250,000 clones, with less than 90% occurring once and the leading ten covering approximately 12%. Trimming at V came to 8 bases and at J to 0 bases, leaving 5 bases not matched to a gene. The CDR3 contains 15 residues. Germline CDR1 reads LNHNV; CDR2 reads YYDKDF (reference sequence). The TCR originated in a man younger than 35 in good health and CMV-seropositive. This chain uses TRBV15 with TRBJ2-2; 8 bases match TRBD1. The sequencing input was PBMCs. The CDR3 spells CATEPGQANTGELFF. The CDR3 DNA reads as TGTGCCACCGAACCGGGACAGGCGAACACCGGGGAGCTGTTTTTT.